These T cell receptor beta chains were read from a single sample in a study of blood T cells in healthy people across ages. TCRdb reanalysed the 5' RACE reads using MiXCR and keeps one entry per CDR3 protein. The profile shows about 780,000 distinct CDR3 sequences, 46% of them singletons. What was sequenced was blood. All receptors come from an elderly man in good health. The CDR3 runs from the conserved cysteine through the conserved F or W. Each record gives: J gene, clone size, D gene, V gene, CDR3 DNA, CDR3 protein. The D gene is left open where the match is weak. Size values are once, few and many counts, or a class for expanded clones, and some rows have none.

>TRBJ2-1|-|TRBD2|TRBV7-9
TGTGCCGGCAGCTCTCTGTCCGGCGGGAGGCCCTCTTTATACAATGAGCAGTTCTTC
CAGSSLSGGRPSLYNEQFF
>TRBJ2-7|-|-|TRBV7-2
TGTGCCAGCAGCTTAGGCCGGAGAACCTACGAGCAGTACTTC
CASSLGRRTYEQYF
>TRBJ2-7|few|-|TRBV6-6
TGTGCCAGCACCAAGACTTGGAACCATCACGAGCAGTACTTC
CASTKTWNHHEQYF
>TRBJ2-5|-|-|TRBV7-2
TGTGCCAGCAGCTTAACTAACCAAGAGACCCAGTACTTC
CASSLTNQETQYF
>TRBJ2-7|-|-|TRBV30
TGTGCCTGGGGACGAGGCAGAGTTTACGAGCAGTACTTC
CAWGRGRVYEQYF
>TRBJ2-7|-|-|TRBV20-1
TGCAGTGCTAGAGACGGCCACATAGTCTCCTACGAGCAGTACTTC
CSARDGHIVSYEQYF
>TRBJ2-7|-|-|TRBV6-2/TRBV6-3
TGTGCCAGCAGGGCTAGCGCCCTACTCGAGCAGTACTTC
CASRASALLEQYF
>TRBJ1-2|-|-|TRBV20-1
TGCAGTGCCCCCCGGGGGAGGCACTATGGCTACACCTTC
CSAPRGRHYGYTF
>TRBJ1-2|many|TRBD1|TRBV28
TGTGCCAGCAGTTTGAGTCTAGGGACAGGGCACTATGGCTACACCTTC
CASSLSLGTGHYGYTF
>TRBJ2-7|-|-|TRBV20-1
TGCAGTGCAACGGCTAATGAGCAGTACTTC
CSATANEQYF
>TRBJ2-1|few|-|TRBV4-1
TGCGCCAGCAGCCAAATCACAGGGTCGGGGGGCGATGAGCAGTTCTTC
CASSQITGSGGDEQFF
>TRBJ2-3|-|TRBD1|TRBV4-1
TGCGCCAGCAGCCGCCCGGGACAGGGGTCAGGGGCCCGCACAGATACGCAGTATTTT
CASSRPGQGSGARTDTQYF
>TRBJ2-3|-|TRBD2|TRBV14
TGTGCCAGCAGTCTTCCGGGACTAGCGGGAGTTAATCCAGATACGCAGTATTTT
CASSLPGLAGVNPDTQYF
>TRBJ2-7|few|TRBD2|TRBV5-1
TGCGCCAGCAGCTTGGATAGGACTAGATCCAATGAGCAGTACTTC
CASSLDRTRSNEQYF
>TRBJ1-2|-|-|TRBV30
TGTGCCTGGCGAGGGGGCTATGGCTACACCTTC
CAWRGGYGYTF
>TRBJ2-3|-|TRBD2|TRBV29-1
TGCAGGGTTGATAAGGCGGGAGGTACAGATACGCAGTATTTT
CRVDKAGGTDTQYF
>TRBJ2-7|-|TRBD2|TRBV9
TGTGCCAGCAGCGTCACTAGCGGGGCGTCCTACGAGCAGTACTTC
CASSVTSGASYEQYF
>TRBJ1-1|-|-|TRBV20-1
TGCAGTGCTAGAGGAGGGGTGGCCACTGAAGCTTTCTTT
CSARGGVATEAFF
>TRBJ2-7|few|TRBD2|TRBV5-6
TGTGCCAGCAGCCATTCCTTAGCGGGGTACTCCTACGAGCAGTACTTC
CASSHSLAGYSYEQYF
>TRBJ2-2|few|-|TRBV4-1
TGCGCCAGCAGCCAAGAGACGGGCGGAGACGGCACCGGGGAGCTGTTTTTT
CASSQETGGDGTGELFF
>TRBJ1-6|few|-|TRBV2
TGTGCCAGCTTAATTGCAGCAACTTCGGGGAATTCACCCCTCCACTTT
CASLIAATSGNSPLHF
>TRBJ2-7|few|TRBD2|TRBV27
TGTGCCAGCAGTTTATCGGGACTAGCGGGCGAGCAGTACTTC
CASSLSGLAGEQYF
>TRBJ1-5|few|-|TRBV10-3
TGTGCCATCAGTGGAGGGGATGATCAGCCCCAGCATTTT
CAISGGDDQPQHF
>TRBJ1-1|-|-|TRBV7-2
TGTGCCAGCAGCTTAGTGGTAGGGGGAGGCACTGAAGCTTTCTTT
CASSLVVGGGTEAFF
>TRBJ1-5|-|-|TRBV9
TGTGCCAGCAGCGTAGCTGGGGGACCCAATCAGCCCCAGCATTTT
CASSVAGGPNQPQHF
>TRBJ1-6|few|-|TRBV4-2
TGTGCCAGCAGCCAAGCCATCCGCTCCTATAATTCACCCCTCCACTTT
CASSQAIRSYNSPLHF
>TRBJ1-4|few|TRBD1|TRBV20-1
TGCAGTGCTTGGGACAGGTTAGGGGAACTGTTTTTT
CSAWDRLGELFF
>TRBJ2-1|once|-|TRBV15
TGTGCCGCCAGCATCTTCACGATCGACAGGATGGATGAGCAGTTCTTC
CAASIFTIDRMDEQFF
>TRBJ2-7|-|-|TRBV6-5
TGTGCCAGCAGTTACTCCCCTAGTTACGAGCAGTACTTC
CASSYSPSYEQYF
>TRBJ1-1|-|-|TRBV7-6
TGTGCCAGCAGCTCTCCCGGACGTGAAGCTTTCTTT
CASSSPGREAFF
>TRBJ2-7|-|TRBD1|TRBV29-1
TGCCTGGGACAGAGGTACAATGAGCAGTACTTC
CLGQRYNEQYF
>TRBJ2-3|few|TRBD2|TRBV2
TGTGCCGCGGGGCGGGAGCAGCGCACAGATACGCAGTATTTT
CAAGREQRTDTQYF
>TRBJ1-4|-|-|TRBV4-3
TGCGCCAGCAGCTGCTCGTCGGGAGAAAAACTGTTTTTT
CASSCSSGEKLFF
>TRBJ2-1|-|TRBD2|TRBV5-6
TGTACCAGCAGCTTCAGTAGCGGGAGGTTCTCCTACAATGAGCAGTTCTTC
CTSSFSSGRFSYNEQFF
>TRBJ2-3|-|-|TRBV7-9
TGTGCCAGCAGCTTCTGGGGTGGAGATACGCAGTATTTT
CASSFWGGDTQYF
>TRBJ2-6|-|TRBD1|TRBV27
TGTGCCAGCAGTTCAGCCCGCGGACAGGGACCCGGGGCCAACGTCCTGACTTTC
CASSSARGQGPGANVLTF
>TRBJ2-1|few|TRBD2|TRBV12-3/TRBV12-4
TGTGCCAGCACCCTAGCTAGCGGAGGGAACAATGAGCAGTTCTTC
CASTLASGGNNEQFF
>TRBJ1-1|-|TRBD1|TRBV10-3
TGTGCCATCAGGACTACAGGGGGACCGAACACTGAAGCTTTCTTT
CAIRTTGGPNTEAFF
>TRBJ1-4|-|TRBD1|TRBV12-3/TRBV12-4
TGTGCCAGCAGGACGACAGGGTATAAAGATGAAAAACTGTTTTTT
CASRTTGYKDEKLFF
>TRBJ2-7|-|TRBD2|TRBV14
TGTGCCAGCAGCAGGGACTACTTCTACGAGCAGTACTTC
CASSRDYFYEQYF
>TRBJ2-3|-|-|TRBV29-1
TGCAGCGTTGAAGTATGGGGCAGGGAGGTTACGCAGTATTTT
CSVEVWGREVTQYF